These 29 T cell receptor beta chains share one sample of origin, sequenced in a study of cytomegalovirus exposure and HLA in healthy donors. PCR amplification relied on 60 Vbeta primers (plus 13 Jbeta primers). Only in-frame clones appear in the TCRdb table, and some are missing; sequencing was by immunoSEQ multiplex PCR. Seen here are some 54,000 clones, around 82% observed once, and the top ten hold approximately 5.9%. Sequencing was carried out using PBMCs. These receptors all stem from a male donor in good health and CMV-seronegative.

V and J are TRBV19 and TRBJ2-1, with TRBD2 matching over 12 bases. Per germline, CDR1 LNHDA and CDR2 SQIVND (reference sequence). CDR3 length equals 15 residues. Losses at the gene ends were 5 bases for V and 5 bases for J; bases not matched to a gene: 4. The DNA for the CDR3 is TGTGCCAGTAGTCCCTGGACTAGCGGGGACAATGAGCAGTTCTTC. Amino acids: CASSPWTSGDNEQFF.

This chain uses TRBV5-6 with TRBJ1-2; 7 nucleotides match TRBD1. Losses at the gene ends were 4 bases for V and 3 bases for J; bases not matched to a gene: 3. The CDR3 totals 13 residues. Germline V gives CDR1 SGHDT, CDR2 YYEEEE. The CDR3 here is CASSPGQHYGYTF. The CDR3 region has the DNA TGTGCCAGCAGCCCGGGACAGCACTATGGCTACACCTTC.

This clone has a single count. This sequence joins TRBV19 and TRBJ2-6; the D gene is possibly TRBD2 (5 bases). V dropped 10 bases and J dropped 12 bases, with 19 bases sitting between them. Germline CDR1 and CDR2: LNHDA and SQIVND (reference sequence). This CDR3 region has 13 residues. This CDR3 reads CATRGGPLGVLTF. In DNA form, the CDR3 reads TGTGCCACGAGAGGAGGACCCCTAGGCGTCCTGACTTTC.

This chain connects TRBV4-2 to TRBJ2-2; tentatively, D is TRBD2 (6 bases). This CDR3 contains 14 residues. CDR1 is LGHNA and CDR2 is YNFKEQ in the germline V gene. Trimming cost V 4 bases and J 2 bases, with 8 bases left between them. The CDR3 loop is CASSPGLNTGELFF. CDR3 nucleotide sequence: TGTGCCAGCAGCCCGGGACTCAACACCGGGGAGCTGTTTTTT.

The V call is TRBV5-6, the J call TRBJ2-7; D unresolved. Germline CDR1 is SGHDT and CDR2 is YYEEEE. The CDR3 consists of 14 residues. Trimming left V 0 bases short and J 1 base short, with 8 bases between. CDR3 sequence (DNA): TGTGCCAGCAGCTTGGGTCAGATTTCCTACGAGCAGTACTTC. Translated, it gives CASSLGQISYEQYF.

This chain uses TRBV30 with TRBJ2-1; tentative D call: TRBD1 (6 bases). The V gene lost 1 base and the J gene lost 1 base, with 8 bases spanning the gap. The V gene's germline CDR1 is GTSNPN and CDR2 SVGIG (reference sequence). This CDR3 is built from 14 residues. CDR3 nucleotide sequence: TGTGCCTGGAGTGCCGGACAGTCCTACAATGAGCAGTTCTTC. Residues: CAWSAGQSYNEQFF.

The genes are TRBV30 and TRBJ1-2; D gene ambiguous. Trimming took off 0 bases at V and 7 bases at J, with 12 bases between the two ends. This CDR3 has 13 amino acids. Germline-derived CDR1 and CDR2 are GTSNPN and SVGIG (reference sequence). CDR3: CAWSVVGALGYTF. CDR3 DNA sequence: TGTGCCTGGAGTGTGGTCGGAGCCCTTGGCTACACCTTC.

The genes are TRBV7-8 and TRBJ1-6; 7 bases line up with TRBD1. V was clipped by 1 base and J by 9 bases; unmatched bases: 6. There are 15 residues in the CDR3. The germline CDR1 and CDR2 sequences are SGHVS and FQNEAQ. The CDR3 region has the DNA TGTGCCAGCAGCTTAGGATCAGGGGACAGTTCACCCCTCCACTTT. This encodes CASSLGSGDSSPLHF.

The J gene is TRBJ1-6, the V gene TRBV4-3; 11 positions match TRBD1. CDR1 and CDR2 (germline): LGHNA, YSLEER. V gave up 2 bases and J gave up 7 bases; unmatched junction bases: 4. This CDR3 region has 16 residues. CDR3 DNA: TGCGCCAGCAGCCAAAGGACAGGGGGCGGGAATTCACCCCTCCACTTT. Translation: CASSQRTGGGNSPLHF.

V is TRBV10-3 and J is TRBJ1-1, with a tentative D call TRBD1 (5 bases). Between the trimmed V and J ends, which lost 2 bases and 8 bases, there was a span of 12 bases. Germline V gives CDR1 ENHRY, CDR2 SYGVKD. The CDR3 has 13 amino acids. This CDR3 reads CAISEAGPDEAFF. CDR3 sequence (DNA): TGTGCCATCAGTGAGGCGGGACCCGACGAAGCTTTCTTT.

The chain joins TRBV7-2 to TRBJ1-5, with TRBD1 identical over 11 bases. Trimming removed 5 bases from V and 5 bases from J; junction bases left unmatched: 5. The CDR3 sequence is 15 residues long. The germline V gene has CDR1 SGHTA and CDR2 FQGNSA. CDR3 in amino acids: CASSPKGQGDQPQHF. In DNA form, the CDR3 reads TGTGCCAGCAGCCCCAAGGGACAGGGGGATCAGCCCCAGCATTTT. Full variable domain (rest looked up from reference TRBV7-2 and TRBJ1-5): GAGVSQSPSNKVTEKGKDVELRCDPISGHTALYWYRQSLGQGLEFLIYFQGNSAPDKSGLPSDRFSAERTGGSVSTLTIQRTQQEDSAVYLCASSPKGQGDQPQHFGDGTRLSIL.

The gene calls are TRBV6-1 and TRBJ1-4; 8 bases agree with TRBD1. CDR1 and CDR2 from the germline V gene are MNHNS and SASEGT. Unmatched junction bases numbered 13, after V lost 8 bases and J lost 8 bases. The length of the CDR3 is 15 residues. CDR3 DNA sequence: TGTGCCAGCGGTGGGCAGGGGGCAATAAAGGAAAAACTGTTTTTT. Translated: CASGGQGAIKEKLFF.

The chain links TRBV5-1 to TRBJ2-1; the match to TRBD2 covers 12 bases. Looked up from germline, CDR1 is SGHRS and CDR2 is YFSETQ. V trimming: 4 bases; J trimming: 9 bases; junction bases outside the gene matches: 5. The CDR3 totals 14 residues. In DNA form, the CDR3 reads TGCGCCAGCAGCGCTAGCGGGGGGGGAGGTGAGCAGTTCTTC. Translating gives CASSASGGGGEQFF.

The V gene is TRBV14, the J gene TRBJ1-4, with 8 nucleotides matching TRBD1. Germline V CDR1 and CDR2: SGHDN, FVKESK. CDR3 size: 16 residues. Losses at the gene ends were 2 bases for V and 7 bases for J; bases not matched to a gene: 9. This chain's CDR3 is CASSQPIGQGREKLFF. In DNA, the CDR3 is TGTGCCAGCAGCCAACCAATTGGACAGGGCCGTGAAAAACTGTTTTTT.

CDR3 sequence (DNA): TGTGCCAGCAGCTCGCTAGGGCGGGCCGGGGAGCTGTTTTTT. It yields the protein CASSSLGRAGELFF. V gene TRBV7-2 combines with J gene TRBJ2-2, with D possibly matching TRBD2 (5 bases). Germline values: CDR1 SGHTA, CDR2 FQGNSA. The CDR3 loop spans 14 amino acids. V was shortened by 4 bases and J by 6 bases, with 12 bases between the two germline ends.

The chain recombines TRBV4-3 with TRBJ2-4; the D gene is possibly TRBD2 (5 bases). The CDR3 runs 20 residues. Germline V CDR1 and CDR2: LGHNA, YSLEER. The V gene lost 4 bases and the J gene lost 0 bases, with 25 bases spanning the gap. CDR3 protein: CASSPALFSLEGLAKNIQYF. DNA of the CDR3: TGCGCCAGCAGCCCGGCGCTCTTTTCCCTTGAGGGTTTAGCCAAAAACATTCAGTACTTC.

This clone appeared once. V is TRBV7-2 and J is TRBJ2-1, with TRBD2 identical over 12 bases. In germline, CDR1 is SGHTA, CDR2 FQGNSA. The CDR3 loop spans 15 amino acids. With V trimmed by 1 base and J by 8 bases, 3 bases remained unmatched. The CDR3 DNA is TGTGCCAGCAGCTTAGGCCTAGCGGGGGGGGATGAGCAGTTCTTC. Residues: CASSLGLAGGDEQFF. The entire variable domain, with the rest obtained from reference TRBV7-2 and TRBJ2-1, is as follows: GAGVSQSPSNKVTEKGKDVELRCDPISGHTALYWYRQSLGQGLEFLIYFQGNSAPDKSGLPSDRFSAERTGGSVSTLTIQRTQQEDSAVYLCASSLGLAGGDEQFFGPGTRLTVL.

The chain employs TRBV29-1 and TRBJ2-3; possible D gene TRBD2, 5 bases. In germline, CDR1 is SQVTM, CDR2 ANQGSEA. The CDR3 runs 14 residues. Trimming stripped 1 base from V and 2 bases from J, with 10 bases between. CDR3: CSVEGGQTTDTQYF. The CDR3 nucleotides read TGCAGCGTTGAAGGCGGGCAGACCACAGATACGCAGTATTTT.

V is TRBV27 and J is TRBJ1-2; D call uncertain. V shed 5 bases and J shed 3 bases, with 10 bases lying between them. Germline assignment: CDR1 MNHEY and CDR2 SMNVEV (reference sequence). The CDR3 covers 13 residues. CDR3 sequence: CASSPSQDYGYTF. CDR3 bases: TGTGCCAGCAGTCCCTCCCAGGACTATGGCTACACCTTC.

This clone was detected a few times. J is TRBJ2-2 and V is TRBV11-2, with a tentative D call TRBD1 (6 bases). The V end lost 2 bases, the J end lost 4 bases, and 14 bases lay between the germline ends. In germline, CDR1 is SGHAT, CDR2 FQNNGV. The length of the CDR3 is 16 residues. In DNA form, the CDR3 reads TGTGCCAGCAGCTTAAACCCAGGGGTCGCCACCGGGGAGCTGTTTTTT. Translating it yields CASSLNPGVATGELFF. Using reference TRBV11-2 and TRBJ2-2 for the parts outside the CDR3, the full variable domain is EAGVAQSPRYKIIEKRQSVAFWCNPISGHATLYWYQQILGQGPKLLIQFQNNGVVDDSQLPKDRFSAERLKGVDSTLKIQPAKLEDSAVYLCASSLNPGVATGELFFGEGSRLTVL.

CDR3 amino acids: CASNEGNMNTEAFF. The CDR3 region has the DNA TGCGCCAGCAACGAGGGCAACATGAACACTGAAGCTTTCTTT. The genes are TRBV5-1 and TRBJ1-1; D is uncertain. Trimming took 6 bases from V and 0 from J, leaving 12 bases between them. The germline CDR1 and CDR2 sequences are SGHRS and YFSETQ. CDR3 length: 14 residues.

This rearrangement joins TRBV5-4 to TRBJ2-5, with a tentative D call TRBD2 (6 bases). Germline V gives CDR1 SGHNT, CDR2 YYREEE (reference sequence). With 4 bases removed from V and 1 base from J, the gap between germline ends came to 14 bases. CDR3 length: 15 amino acids. In DNA form, the CDR3 reads TGTGCCAGCAGCCGCACATCGGGGGTCCAAGAGACCCAGTACTTC. It specifies CASSRTSGVQETQYF.

The chain uses TRBV7-9 and TRBJ1-5, with unresolved D. Trimming stripped 5 bases from V and 1 base from J, with 6 bases between. CDR1 SEHNR and CDR2 FQNEAQ come from the germline V gene (reference sequence). The CDR3 runs to 13 residues. The chain's CDR3 is CASSPRSNQPQHF. For the CDR3, the DNA is TGTGCCAGCAGCCCGCGGAGCAATCAGCCCCAGCATTTT.

This clone was observed a single time. V gene TRBV19 combines with J gene TRBJ1-4, with D maybe TRBD1 (5 bases). The CDR3 has 15 amino acids. CDR1 and CDR2 (germline): LNHDA, SQIVND (reference sequence). Trimming left V 7 bases short and J 0 bases short, with 12 bases between. CDR3 protein: CASKLTVATNEKLFF. CDR3 sequence (DNA): TGTGCCAGTAAACTGACAGTTGCAACTAATGAAAAACTGTTTTTT.

The chain couples TRBV5-5 to TRBJ1-6, with D hard to call. V shed 1 base and J shed 11 bases, with 13 bases lying between them. The CDR3 sequence is 14 residues long. CDR1 is SGHKS, CDR2 YYEKEE, per germline (reference sequence). CDR3 sequence (DNA): TGTGCCAGCAGCTTGAACAGCGCGGGAGCACCCCTCCACTTT. This encodes CASSLNSAGAPLHF.

The genes are TRBV6-1 and TRBJ1-6; D may be TRBD1 (5 bases). The CDR3 contains 17 residues. Germline CDR1 MNHNS, CDR2 SASEGT. V gave up 4 bases and J gave up 3 bases, with 16 bases separating them. CDR3: CASSGDRLGGYNSPLHF. As DNA, the CDR3 is TGTGCCAGCAGTGGTGACAGATTGGGGGGCTATAATTCACCCCTCCACTTT.

This chain joins TRBV4-2 and TRBJ2-3, with TRBD2 identical over 8 bases. The V segment lost 2 bases and the J segment 2 bases; nucleotides outside the gene matches: 12. The germline V gene encodes CDR1 LGHNA and CDR2 YNFKEQ. CDR3 length: 18 amino acids. CDR3 sequence: CASSQKSGASGYTDTQYF. Here the CDR3 DNA reads TGTGCCAGCAGCCAAAAGAGTGGTGCTAGCGGGTACACAGATACGCAGTATTTT.

The rearrangement joins TRBV7-6 to TRBJ2-7, with D hard to call. Trimming stripped 2 bases from V and 1 base from J, with 9 bases between. The germline V gene encodes CDR1 SGHVS and CDR2 FNYEAQ. The CDR3 runs 14 residues. The CDR3 sequence: CASSLFDTSYEQYF. In DNA, the CDR3 is TGTGCCAGCAGCTTATTTGACACTTCCTACGAGCAGTACTTC.

The chain employs TRBV28 and TRBJ2-7; 7 bases agree with TRBD2. The CDR3 runs to 14 residues. Looked up from germline, CDR1 is MDHEN and CDR2 is SYDVKM. The V gene end was trimmed by 6 bases and the J gene end by 7 bases; junction bases not matched to a gene: 12. CDR3 sequence: CASRIGGDRGEQYF. CDR3 DNA sequence: TGTGCCAGCAGGATTGGGGGGGACCGCGGGGAGCAGTACTTC.